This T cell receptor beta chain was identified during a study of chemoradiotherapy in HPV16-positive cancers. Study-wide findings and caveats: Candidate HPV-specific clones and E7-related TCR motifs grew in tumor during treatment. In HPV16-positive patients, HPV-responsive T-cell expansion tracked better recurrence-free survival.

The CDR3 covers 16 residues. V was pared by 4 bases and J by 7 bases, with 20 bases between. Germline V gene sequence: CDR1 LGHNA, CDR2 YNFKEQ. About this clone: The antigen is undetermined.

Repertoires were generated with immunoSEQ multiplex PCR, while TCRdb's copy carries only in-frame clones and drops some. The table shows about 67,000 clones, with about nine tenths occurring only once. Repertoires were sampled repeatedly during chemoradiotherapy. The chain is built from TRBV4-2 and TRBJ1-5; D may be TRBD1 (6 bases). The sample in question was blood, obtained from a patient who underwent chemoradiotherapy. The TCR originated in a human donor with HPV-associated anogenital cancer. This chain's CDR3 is CASSLGGRGGRQPQHF. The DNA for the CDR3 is TGTGCCAGCAGCCTGGGGGGCAGGGGAGGGCGGCAGCCCCAGCATTTT.